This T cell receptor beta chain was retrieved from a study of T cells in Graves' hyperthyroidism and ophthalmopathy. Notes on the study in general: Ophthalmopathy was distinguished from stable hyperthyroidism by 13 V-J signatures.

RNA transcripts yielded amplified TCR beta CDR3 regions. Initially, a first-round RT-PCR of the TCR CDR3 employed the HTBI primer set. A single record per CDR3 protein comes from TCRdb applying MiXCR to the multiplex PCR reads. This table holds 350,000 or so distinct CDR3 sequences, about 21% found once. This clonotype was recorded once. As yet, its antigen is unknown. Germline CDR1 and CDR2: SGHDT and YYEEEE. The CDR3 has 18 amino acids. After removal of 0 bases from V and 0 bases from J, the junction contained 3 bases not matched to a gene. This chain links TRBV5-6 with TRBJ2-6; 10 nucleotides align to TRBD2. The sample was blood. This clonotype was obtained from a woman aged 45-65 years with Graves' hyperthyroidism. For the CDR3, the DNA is TGTGCCAGCAGCTTGGTATCTAGCGGGGGCTCTGGGGCCAACGTCCTGACTTTC. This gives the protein CASSLVSSGGSGANVLTF.